This T cell receptor (beta chain) derives from a study of cytomegalovirus exposure and HLA in healthy donors. The V gene lost 0 bases and the J gene lost 2 bases, with 9 bases spanning the gap. The CDR3 length is 15 residues. Germline V gene sequence: CDR1 SGHRS, CDR2 YFSETQ. About this clone itself: Antigen unknown. Other DNA sequences in this sample translate to the same CDR3.

The PCR ran on 60 Vbeta and 13 Jbeta primers. Assay used: immunoSEQ multiplex PCR; TCRdb lists only in-frame clones, some missing. The sample lists tens of thousands of clones; under 80% were seen once. Study-wide points: Later work found most CMV-associated TCR beta chains apparently HLA-restricted. Presence/absence analyses treated sequencing depth as roughly uniform across donors. In vitro testing confirmed a few CMV-associated chains as specific for CMV antigens.

The receptor comes from a male donor in good health and CMV-seropositive. This chain links TRBV5-1 with TRBJ2-1; D possibly corresponds to TRBD2 (5 bases). Sequencing was performed on PBMCs. For the CDR3, the DNA is TGCGCCAGCAGCTTGGTAGAGGGCGCCTACAATGAGCAGTTCTTC. Translation gives CASSLVEGAYNEQFF.